This T cell receptor (beta chain) originates from a study of CD4 T cells in relation to SARS-CoV-2 and coronaviruses (dated by TCRdb to the early 2020s). The study in broad terms: In the ViraFEST assay, PBMCs were cultured with antigen for about eleven days, after which TCR beta CDR3s were sequenced to identify clonal expansions specific to the antigen. At the level of individual TCR clonotypes, the study evaluated whether memory CD4+ T cells crossreact between the spike proteins of SARS-CoV-2 and those of common cold coronaviruses. Of the roughly 12 convalescent patients, 8 were male and 4 were female, and two of the subjects were Hispanic. A different, Illumina-based TCR-beta assay was used to sequence expansion assays from other donors in the study. Samples from a few pre-COVID donors and the naive versus memory experiments were sequenced with the Adaptive Biotechnologies TCR-sequencing kit; other data were Illumina-based. A median age of around 35 years, with a range of about 21 to 75 years, was recorded for the full convalescent cohort of approximately 12 patients. HLA restriction was mapped for shared crossreactive spike epitopes using patient-derived lymphoblastoid cell lines. Results and caveats for the whole study, not just this receptor: Because no donor provided both pre-pandemic and post-infection samples, tracing the source of pre-existing responses was limited. Because the crossreactivity analysis focused on spike protein, crossreactivity against other viral proteins was not assessed. Crossreactive clones showed significantly weaker SARS-CoV-2-driven expansion than monoreactive clones, consistent with antigenic imprinting. Memory CD4+ clonotypes crossrecognizing SARS-CoV-2 and at least one common cold coronavirus spike were found in around three fifths of donors. Naive versus memory sequencing indicated the assay detects memory recall responses rather than primary responses primed during culture. Small numbers of patients and of tested TCRs limited the study.

The germline ends are 21 bases apart after V is trimmed by 5 bases and J by 2 bases. The CDR3 starts with the cysteine, ends with the phenylalanine, and has 18 residues. The sequence is cut down to CDR3 DNA, 54 bases in frame from base 1. As encoded in the germline V gene, CDR1 is SGHTA while CDR2 is FQGTGA. A remark on this clone: The antigen this receptor binds is unknown. There are no base qualities to consult, and no much larger clone falls within one base.

Naive and memory CD4+ T cells were separated from cryopreserved PBMCs by first enriching for CD4 and then performing EasySep naive CD4+ T cell enrichment. Sorted naive or memory CD4+ T cells (roughly 98,000) were grown at a 1:1 ratio with T cell-depleted PBMCs and CEF peptides for 9 to 11 days. In general, every peptide culture condition was set up in three replicate wells. Ficoll-Paque PLUS gradient centrifugation was used to isolate PBMCs from either whole blood or leukapheresis product. PBMCs were either cryopreserved at -140°C or used fresh in the expansion assay. The QIAamp Micro DNA Kit was used to extract genomic DNA from the CD4+ T cells. Survey-level immunoSEQ TCR-beta sequencing was performed on DNA from CEF-cultured naive and memory CD4+ T cells. On the authors' methods: During preprocessing, nonproductive sequences were removed, along with CDR3s that did not begin with C, did not end with F or W, or were shorter than 7 amino acids. The MANAFEST web app was used to call antigen-specific clonotypes on the basis of expansion compared with the reference and with other culture wells. To be counted as positive, a clone had to show significant expansion compared with the reference culture, at an FDR below 0.05, in 2 of 3 replicate wells. For a clone to be considered positive, significant expansion relative to all other tandem wells and an odds ratio above 5 were also required. Cultured and uncultured naive and memory CD4+ repertoires were searched for previously identified spike- and CEF-reactive CDR3s. Pairwise Levenshtein distance, computed with the stringdist R package after three terminal residues were trimmed from each end, was used as the measure of CDR3 homology. The clones in this table, taken by TCRdb from immuneACCESS, are in-frame only. Not every clone is retained; where verified, under half of the shortfall comes from an unresolved V gene, and the cause of the rest is unknown. Clone size and V and J calls were adopted from that table, with D and trimming inferred from the DNA. The table for this sample lists approximately 36,000 clones; about 86% of them were counted only once. Clones ranked in the top ten supply 5.5% to 7% of the sample.

Sequencing was done on a sample of naive CD4+ T cells from PBMCs, cultured in vitro. The sample's cell subset or site label is to be understood as: naive CD4+ T cells isolated by negative enrichment. The sequence was collected from an adult with COVID-19. Rearrangement joined TRBV7-3 to TRBJ2-2, and perhaps TRBD2 as D gene, on 6 matching bases. The CDR3 protein sequence reads: CASSKTRDLNYNTGELFF. The DNA is as follows: TGTGCCAGCAGCAAGACCCGGGACTTAAACTATAACACCGGGGAGCTGTTTTTT. With the portions outside the CDR3 filled from the reference TRBV7-3 and TRBJ2-2 genes, the complete variable region becomes GAGVSQTPSNKVTEKGKYVELRCDPISGHTALYWYRQSLGQGPEFLIYFQGTGAADDSGLPNDRFFAVRPEGSVSTLKIQRTERGDSAVYLCASSKTRDLNYNTGELFFGEGSRLTVL.